This T cell receptor (beta chain) emerged from a study of OX40 agonist ivuxolimab in advanced cancers. Overall study results and limits: There was clonal expansion of CD4+ and CD8+ blood T cells by week 6 at 0.1 to 3.0 mg/kg. People who partly responded at 0.1-3.0 mg/kg had some of the least clonal expansion seen. CD8+ T cells averaged more expanded clones than CD4+.

The method was immunoSEQ multiplex PCR; TCRdb's version includes in-frame clones alone and lacks a portion of them. The sample lists roughly 130,000 clones, 85% to 95% occurring once. V lost 1 base, J lost 1 base, and 10 bases lay in between. The CDR3 consists of 15 residues. The germline CDR1 and CDR2 sequences are SEHNR and FQNEAQ (reference sequence). In the case of this clone: What it binds is unknown.

The genes are TRBV7-9 and TRBJ1-1; no firm D call. The receptor's source is an adult with an advanced solid tumor such as melanoma, head and neck, liver or kidney cancer. The starting material was CD4+ or CD8+ T cells sorted from blood, obtained in a trial of the OX40 agonist ivuxolimab. The CDR3 loop is CASSLETGRNTEAFF. CDR3 DNA sequence: TGTGCCAGCAGCTTAGAGACCGGGAGGAACACTGAAGCTTTCTTT.